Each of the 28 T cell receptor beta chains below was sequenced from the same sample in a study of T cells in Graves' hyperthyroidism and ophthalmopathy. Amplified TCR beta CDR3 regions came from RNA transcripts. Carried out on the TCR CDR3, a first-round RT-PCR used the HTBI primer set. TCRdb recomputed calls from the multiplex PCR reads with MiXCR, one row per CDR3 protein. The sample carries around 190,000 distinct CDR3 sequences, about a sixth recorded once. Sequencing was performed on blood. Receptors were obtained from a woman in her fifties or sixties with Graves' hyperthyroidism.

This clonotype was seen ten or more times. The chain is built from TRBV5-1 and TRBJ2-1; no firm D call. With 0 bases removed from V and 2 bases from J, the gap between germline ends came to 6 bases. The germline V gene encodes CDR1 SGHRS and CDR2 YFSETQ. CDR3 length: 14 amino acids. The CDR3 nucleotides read TGCGCCAGCAGCTTGGCCAGCCCCTACAATGAGCAGTTCTTC. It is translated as CASSLASPYNEQFF.

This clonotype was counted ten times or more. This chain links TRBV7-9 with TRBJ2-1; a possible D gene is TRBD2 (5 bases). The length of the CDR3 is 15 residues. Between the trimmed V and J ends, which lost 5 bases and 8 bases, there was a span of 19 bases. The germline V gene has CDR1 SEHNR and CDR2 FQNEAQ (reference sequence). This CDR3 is CASSIVLSGRDEQFF. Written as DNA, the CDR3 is TGTGCCAGCAGCATCGTCTTGAGCGGTCGGGATGAGCAGTTCTTC.

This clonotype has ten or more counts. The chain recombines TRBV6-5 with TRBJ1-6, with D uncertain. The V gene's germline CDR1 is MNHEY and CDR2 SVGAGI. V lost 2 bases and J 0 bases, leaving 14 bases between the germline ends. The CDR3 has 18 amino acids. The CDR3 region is CASSYLTTGGSYNSPLHF. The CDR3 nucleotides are TGTGCCAGCAGTTACCTAACGACCGGCGGCTCCTATAATTCACCCCTCCACTTT.

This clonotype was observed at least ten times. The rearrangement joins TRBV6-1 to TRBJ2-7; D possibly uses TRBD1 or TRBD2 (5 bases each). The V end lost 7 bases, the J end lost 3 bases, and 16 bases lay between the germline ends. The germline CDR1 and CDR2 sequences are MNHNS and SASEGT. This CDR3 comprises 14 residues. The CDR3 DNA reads TGTGCCAGCAAATTCGGGACGGGCCTCTACGAGCAGTACTTC. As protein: CASKFGTGLYEQYF.

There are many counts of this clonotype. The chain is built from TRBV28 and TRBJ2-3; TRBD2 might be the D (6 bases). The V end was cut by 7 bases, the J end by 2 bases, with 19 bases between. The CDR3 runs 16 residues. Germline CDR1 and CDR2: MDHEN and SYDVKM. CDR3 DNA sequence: TGTGCCAGCATGTCTCAGGCGGGGATTAACACAGATACGCAGTATTTT. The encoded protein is CASMSQAGINTDTQYF.

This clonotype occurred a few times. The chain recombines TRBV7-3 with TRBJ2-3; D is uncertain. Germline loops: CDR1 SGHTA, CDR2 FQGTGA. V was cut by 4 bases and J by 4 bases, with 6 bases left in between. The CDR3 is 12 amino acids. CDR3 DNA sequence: TGTGCCAGCAGCTCCCCCTCAGATACGCAGTATTTT. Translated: CASSSPSDTQYF.

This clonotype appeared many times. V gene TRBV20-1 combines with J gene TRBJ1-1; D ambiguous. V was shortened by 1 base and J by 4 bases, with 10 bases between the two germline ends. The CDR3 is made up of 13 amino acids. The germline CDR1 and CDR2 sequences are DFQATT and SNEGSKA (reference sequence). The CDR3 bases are TGCAGTGCTAGAGGGAGGTTAAGCACTGAAGCTTTCTTT. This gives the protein CSARGRLSTEAFF.

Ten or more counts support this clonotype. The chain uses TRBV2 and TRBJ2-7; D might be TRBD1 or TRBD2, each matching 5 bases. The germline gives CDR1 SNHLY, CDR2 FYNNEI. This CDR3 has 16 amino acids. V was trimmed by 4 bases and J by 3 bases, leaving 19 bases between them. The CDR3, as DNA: TGTGCCAGCAGTGGGAGGATGGGGCCTTTTAACTACGAGCAGTACTTC. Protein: CASSGRMGPFNYEQYF.

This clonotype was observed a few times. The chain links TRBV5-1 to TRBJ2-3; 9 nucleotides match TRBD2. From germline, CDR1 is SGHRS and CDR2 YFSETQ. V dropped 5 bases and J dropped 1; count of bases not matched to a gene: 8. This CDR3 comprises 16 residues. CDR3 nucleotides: TGCGCCAGCAGAGCGGGGGGCCTTCTCCGCACAGATACGCAGTATTTT. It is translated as CASRAGGLLRTDTQYF.

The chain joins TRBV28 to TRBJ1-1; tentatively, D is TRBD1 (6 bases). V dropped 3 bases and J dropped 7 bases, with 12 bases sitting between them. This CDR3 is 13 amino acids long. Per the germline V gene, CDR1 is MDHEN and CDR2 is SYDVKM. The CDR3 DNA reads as TGTGCCAGCAGTTTTGGACAGACAATTGAAGCTTTCTTT. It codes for CASSFGQTIEAFF.

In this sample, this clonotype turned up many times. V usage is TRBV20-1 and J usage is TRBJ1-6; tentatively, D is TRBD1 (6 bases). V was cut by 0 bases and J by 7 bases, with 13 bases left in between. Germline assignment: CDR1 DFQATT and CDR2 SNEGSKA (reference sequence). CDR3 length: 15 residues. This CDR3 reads CSAREIGGQNSPLHF. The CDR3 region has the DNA TGCAGTGCTAGAGAGATTGGGGGGCAAAATTCACCCCTCCACTTT.

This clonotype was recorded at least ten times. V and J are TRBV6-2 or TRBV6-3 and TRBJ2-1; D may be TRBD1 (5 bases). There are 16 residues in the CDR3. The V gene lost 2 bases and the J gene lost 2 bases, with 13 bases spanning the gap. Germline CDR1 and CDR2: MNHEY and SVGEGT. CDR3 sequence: CASSYPRVTPYNEQFF. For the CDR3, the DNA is TGTGCCAGCAGTTACCCCAGGGTAACACCCTACAATGAGCAGTTCTTC.

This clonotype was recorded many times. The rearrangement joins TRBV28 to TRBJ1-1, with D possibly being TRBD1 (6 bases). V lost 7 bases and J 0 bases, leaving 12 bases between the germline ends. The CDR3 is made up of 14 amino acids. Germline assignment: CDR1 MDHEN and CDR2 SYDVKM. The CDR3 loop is CASNPGHVNTEAFF. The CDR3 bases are TGTGCCAGCAATCCGGGACACGTGAACACTGAAGCTTTCTTT.

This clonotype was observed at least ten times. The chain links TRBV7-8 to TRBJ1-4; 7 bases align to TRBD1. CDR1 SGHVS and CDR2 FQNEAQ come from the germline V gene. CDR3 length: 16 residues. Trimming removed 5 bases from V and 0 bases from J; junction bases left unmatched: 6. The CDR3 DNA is TGTGCCAGCAGCCTGAGAGGGACAGCAACTAATGAAAAACTGTTTTTT. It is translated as CASSLRGTATNEKLFF.

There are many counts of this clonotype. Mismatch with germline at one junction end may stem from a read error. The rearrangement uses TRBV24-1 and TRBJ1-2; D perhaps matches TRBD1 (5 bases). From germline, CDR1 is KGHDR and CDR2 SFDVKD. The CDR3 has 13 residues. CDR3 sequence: CATNDGTLYGYTF. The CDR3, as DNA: TGTGCCACCAATGATGGGACCCTCTATGGCTACACCTTC.

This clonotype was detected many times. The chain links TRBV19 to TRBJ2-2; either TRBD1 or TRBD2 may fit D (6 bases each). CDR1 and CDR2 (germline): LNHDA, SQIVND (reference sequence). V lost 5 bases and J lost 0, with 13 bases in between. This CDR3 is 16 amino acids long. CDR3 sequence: CASSLQGGSNTGELFF. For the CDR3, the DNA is TGTGCCAGTAGTTTACAGGGAGGCTCGAACACCGGGGAGCTGTTTTTT.

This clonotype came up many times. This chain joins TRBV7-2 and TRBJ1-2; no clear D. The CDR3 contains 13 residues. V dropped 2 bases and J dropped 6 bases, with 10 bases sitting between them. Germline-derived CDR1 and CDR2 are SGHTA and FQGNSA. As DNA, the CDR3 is TGTGCCAGCAGCTTACTGCGGACGGATGGCTACACCTTC. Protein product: CASSLLRTDGYTF.

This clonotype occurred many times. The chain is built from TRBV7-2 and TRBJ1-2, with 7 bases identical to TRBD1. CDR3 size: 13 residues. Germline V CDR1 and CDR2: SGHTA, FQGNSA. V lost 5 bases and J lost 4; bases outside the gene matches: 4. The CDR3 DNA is TGTGCCAGCAGCAAACGGACAGGCTATGGCTACACCTTC. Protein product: CASSKRTGYGYTF.

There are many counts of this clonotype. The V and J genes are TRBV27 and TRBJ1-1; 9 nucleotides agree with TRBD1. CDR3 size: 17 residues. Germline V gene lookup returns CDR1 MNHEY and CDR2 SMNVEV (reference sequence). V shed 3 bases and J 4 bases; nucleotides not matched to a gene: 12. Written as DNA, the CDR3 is TGTGCCAGCAGTTTTGAGGGACAGGGAAAGTCGAGCACTGAAGCTTTCTTT. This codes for CASSFEGQGKSSTEAFF.

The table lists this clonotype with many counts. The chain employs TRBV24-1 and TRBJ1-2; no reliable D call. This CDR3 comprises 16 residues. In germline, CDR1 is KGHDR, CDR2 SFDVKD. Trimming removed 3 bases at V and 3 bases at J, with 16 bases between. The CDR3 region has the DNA TGTGCCACCAGTGATCCGAGGCCCCCTGGGGACTATGGCTACACCTTC. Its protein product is CATSDPRPPGDYGYTF.

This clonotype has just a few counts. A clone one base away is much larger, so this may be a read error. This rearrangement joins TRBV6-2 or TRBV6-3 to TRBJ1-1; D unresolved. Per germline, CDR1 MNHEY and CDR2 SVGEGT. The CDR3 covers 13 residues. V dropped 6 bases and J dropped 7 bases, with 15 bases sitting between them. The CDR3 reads CASRLQTSFEAFF. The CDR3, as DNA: TGTGCCAGCAGGTTGCAGACATCTTTTGAAGCTTTCTTT.

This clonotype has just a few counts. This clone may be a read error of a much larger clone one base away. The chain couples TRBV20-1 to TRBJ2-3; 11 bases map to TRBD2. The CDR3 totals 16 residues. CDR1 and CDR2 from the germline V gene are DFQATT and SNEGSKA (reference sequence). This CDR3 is CSARGPFSGGADSQYF. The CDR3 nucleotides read TGCAGTGCTAGAGGCCCCTTTAGCGGGGGGGCAGATTCGCAGTATTTT.

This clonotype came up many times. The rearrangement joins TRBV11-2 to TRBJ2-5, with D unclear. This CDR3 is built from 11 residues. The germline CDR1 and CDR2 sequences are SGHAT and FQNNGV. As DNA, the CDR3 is TGTGCTCCTACCCCCTGGGAGACCCAGTACTTC. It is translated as CAPTPWETQYF.

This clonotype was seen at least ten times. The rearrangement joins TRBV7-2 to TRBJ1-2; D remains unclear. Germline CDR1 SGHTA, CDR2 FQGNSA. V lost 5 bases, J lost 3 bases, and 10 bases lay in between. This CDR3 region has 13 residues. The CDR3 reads CASSKASDYGYTF. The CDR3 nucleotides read TGTGCCAGCAGCAAGGCGTCGGACTATGGCTACACCTTC.

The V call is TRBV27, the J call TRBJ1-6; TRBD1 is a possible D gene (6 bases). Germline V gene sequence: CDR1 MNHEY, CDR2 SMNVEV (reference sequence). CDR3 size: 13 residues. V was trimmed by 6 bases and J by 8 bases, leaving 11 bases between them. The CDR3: CASRQGLHSPLHF. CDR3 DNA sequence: TGTGCCAGCAGACAGGGTTTGCATTCACCCCTCCACTTT.

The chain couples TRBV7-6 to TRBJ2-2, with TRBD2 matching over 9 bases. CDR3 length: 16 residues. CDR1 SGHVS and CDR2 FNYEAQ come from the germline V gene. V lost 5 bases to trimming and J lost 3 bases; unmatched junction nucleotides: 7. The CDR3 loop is CASSAPSGTYTGELFF. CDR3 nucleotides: TGTGCCAGCAGCGCTCCTAGCGGGACCTACACCGGGGAGCTGTTTTTT.

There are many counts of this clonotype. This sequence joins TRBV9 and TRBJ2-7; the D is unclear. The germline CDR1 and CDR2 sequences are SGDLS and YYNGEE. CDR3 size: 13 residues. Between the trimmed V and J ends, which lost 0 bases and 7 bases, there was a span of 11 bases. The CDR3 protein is CASSVDVTREQYF. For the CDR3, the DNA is TGTGCCAGCAGCGTAGACGTCACGCGGGAGCAGTACTTC.

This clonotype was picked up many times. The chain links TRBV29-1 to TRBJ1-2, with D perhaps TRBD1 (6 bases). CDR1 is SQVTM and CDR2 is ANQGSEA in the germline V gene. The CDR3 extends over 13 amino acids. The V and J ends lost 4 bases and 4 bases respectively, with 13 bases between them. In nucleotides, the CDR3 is TGCAGCGTTGTTAGCGGACAGTTCTATGGCTACACCTTC. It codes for CSVVSGQFYGYTF.